This T cell receptor beta chain was recovered during a study of blood T cells in healthy people across ages. Germline values: CDR1 DFQATT, CDR2 SNEGSKA (reference sequence). V was clipped by 7 bases and J by 2 bases, with 10 bases between them. The CDR3 runs 12 residues. A J-beta primer mix and a sample-barcoded 5' primer were used in a second PCR of roughly 6 to 11 cycles. TCRdb fed the 5' RACE reads into MiXCR, producing one record per CDR3 protein. The sample includes about 1.7 million distinct CDR3 sequences, roughly 27% of them seen just once. In this sample, this clonotype turned up a few times.

The clonotype was recovered from a woman in her twenties or thirties in good health. The chain has TRBV20-1 and TRBJ2-3; tentatively, D is TRBD2 (5 bases). The sequencing sample was made of blood. The CDR3 coding sequence is TGCAGTGTCAACGGGAACACAGATACGCAGTATTTT. Translating it yields CSVNGNTDTQYF.